This TCR beta chain emerged from a study of cytomegalovirus exposure and HLA in healthy donors (dated by TCRdb to 2015 to 2018). Notes on the research overall: An earlier analysis of roughly 500 of the donors reported more than 250 Gb of sequence data and 117 million unique TCR beta sequences from roughly 180 million T cells. Approximately 300 gigabases of sequencing data and around 85 million unique TCR sequences made up an early release that covered 500 to 650 HLA-typed donors. Of the 350 to 400 genotyped donors, over 70% fell in the genetic ancestry cluster associated with self-reported Caucasian donors. The study aimed to test whether cataloging public T cell receptors could reveal signatures of past pathogen exposure. The study profiled the T cell repertoires of 666 subjects by immunosequencing and related them to cytomegalovirus serostatus. A separate validation cohort of over 95 different subjects was used in addition to the 666-subject first cohort. The study combined high-throughput TCR immunosequencing, statistical association of individual TCRs with disease status, and machine learning to predict cytomegalovirus infection status. A later analysis re-examined previously published TCR beta repertoires from about 700 donors and added high-resolution HLA genotyping to investigate patterns of TCR occurrence. The later analysis used no new phenotypic data to find candidate immune exposures, relying instead on TCR beta sequences and their occurrence across donors. To decide whether each TCR beta V gene segment behaved as functional or pseudogenic, an earlier analysis of approximately 620 of the donors relied on high-throughput TCR beta sequencing. Donor age, sex, ethnicity and CMV serostatus were compiled together with the repertoire data. Genome-wide SNP genotypes for about 65% of the roughly 670 donors were used in a later genetic analysis, which treated that subset as a discovery cohort. Every repertoire in the discovery cohort had been generated on one and the same sequencing platform. Class I and class II HLA loci were covered by the typing at four-digit resolution. The number of typed donors differed by locus: roughly 629-640 for A, B, C, DRB1 and DQB1; 522 for DQA1; some 610 for DPA1; and around 490 for DPB1. Because of strong linkage in the cohort, roughly five DR-DQ haplotypes were treated as single units for association and clustering. Across approximately 400 genotyped donors of the cohort, an average of approximately 200,000 unique TCR beta nucleotide sequences per donor were sequenced, and around 20% of those sequences were non-productive. Summary of the overall study and its limitations: Some IMGT-functional V segments, including TRBV6-2 and TRBV6-3, could not be distinguished by the 87-base-pair reads and were therefore excluded. A cluster of highly shared sequence variants was judged likely to be a technical artifact of the sequencing pipeline. In this cohort, only TCR beta chains were sequenced, and detectable features were limited by the absence of alpha or paired-chain data. Compared with the roughly 670-donor mean, donors in an Asian-associated ancestry cluster had fewer N-insertions in productive TCRs, according to a later genetic analysis. A total of 150 or so TCR beta chains were listed by the study as associated with cytomegalovirus. A later analysis found that HLA-associated TCR beta chains were more clonally expanded and had lower generation probabilities than equally common non-associated chains. Approximately 16 rarely observed V segments, including chromosome 9 orphons, were excluded from the earlier analysis of about 600 of the donors because counts were too low. Because HLA typing was unavailable for some donors at each locus, only the typed subset was used in association tests. Broadly in line with IMGT annotations, most TCR beta V segments showed up in productive rearrangements about 90% or about 30% of the time in an earlier analysis of several hundred of the donors. A few of the identified cytomegalovirus-associated TCR beta chains were confirmed in vitro to be specific for cytomegalovirus antigens. Most CMV-associated TCR beta chains appeared to be HLA-restricted in a later analysis, and the HLA associations seemed to be driven largely by CMV exposure. Correlated functional status among segregating V segments might be attributable to linkage disequilibrium, but an unknown experimental factor could not be ruled out. It was suggested by the authors that the approach could potentially be generalized to other disease states and immunological phenotypes. An association between a missense DCLRE1C variant and V-gene and J-gene trimming of TCR beta chains was found in a later genetic analysis and replicated in an independent cohort. At a false discovery rate of 0.05, a later analysis linked 16,951 TCR beta sequences to specific HLA alleles. A further reported finding was that TCR beta sequences accurately predicted the HLA-A and HLA-B alleles for most subjects in the first cohort. When HLA alleles, especially DR and DQ, strongly co-occurred, TCR associations were difficult to assign to individual alleles. The only immune exposure information available for the cohort was CMV serostatus. Most TCR sequences were observed very rarely across donors, whereas some public TCRs were present in many individuals. The classifier was reported to diagnose cytomegalovirus status with high specificity and sensitivity in both the original cohort and the validation cohort. Presence/absence analyses assumed roughly uniform sequencing depth across donors, an assumption that may not hold. Several of the top co-occurrence clusters appeared to be linked to parvovirus B19, influenza, CMV and Epstein-Barr virus, according to a later analysis. According to a later analysis, TCR association rates differed among HLA loci, with DRB1 alleles showing the most associated TCRs and HLA-C alleles showing the fewest.

The library was generated by the immunoSEQ multiplex PCR assay. For the multiplex PCR, a mixture combining 60 forward primers for TCR Vbeta segments and 13 reverse primers for TCR Jbeta segments was used. The CDR3 region of rearranged TCR beta genes was amplified from genomic DNA by a multiplex PCR assay. Amplified TCR beta libraries were sequenced as 87-base-pair reads on the Illumina HiSeq System. The paper's data handling went like this. A later analysis tallied roughly 78 million unique TCR beta chains across the 666 repertoires, and approximately 12 million of those chains were shared by two or more donors. To remove PCR and sequencing errors, raw reads were error-corrected and collapsed into unique sequences using a nearest-neighbor algorithm that merged closely related sequences. Alignment of CDR3 sequences to IMGT reference sequences was used to assign V, D and J gene segments. Each retained sequence needed at least a six-nucleotide match to both a V gene segment and a J gene segment. A rearrangement was called productive if the CDR3 had no stop codons and remained in frame with V and J, and every other rearrangement was called non-productive. Following IMGT convention, CDR3 was defined as the stretch from the second conserved V-encoded cysteine up to the conserved J-encoded phenylalanine. The earlier analysis of approximately 500 of the donors excluded sequences that lacked an unambiguous match to a single V gene segment. In an earlier analysis of roughly 500 of the donors, V segments were called functional above 56.7% productive rearrangements and were called segregating when the between-donor standard deviation exceeded 5%. To diagnose cytomegalovirus status from the catalog of TCR beta chain sequences, a statistical classification framework was built. A later analysis assigned V and J genes by comparing TCR nucleotide sequences with IMGT/GENE-DB human TR gene sequences. A later analysis assigned CDR3 sequences and most-parsimonious VDJ recombination scenarios with the TCRdist pipeline. In a later analysis, each TCR beta chain was defined by its CDR3 amino acid sequence together with its V-gene family, and reads lacking a unique V-gene family were excluded. In a later analysis, fewer than 600 highly shared, low-generation-probability nucleotide sequences were removed to address suspected cross-contamination and a sequencing artifact. In a later analysis, a clonal expansion index was calculated for each public chain from normalized within-repertoire ranks of inferred template counts. In a later analysis, generation probabilities were computed with a VDJ recombination model fitted to out-of-frame rearrangements, and the resulting probabilities were checked against IGoR. A later analysis scored TCR-TCR, TCR-HLA and TCR-CMV co-occurrence with hypergeometric tests, applying a repertoire-size bias correction to TCR pairs. In a later analysis, false discovery rates were estimated by permuting HLA or CMV assignments 20 times. In a later analysis, co-occurring TCRs were grouped using DBSCAN, and TCRdist sequence similarity was added for clustering within HLA-allele-positive subsets. Repertoires with fewer than 30,000 or more than 120,000 public chains were left out of co-occurrence clustering, as were four to six repertoires with anomalous nucleotide sharing. Here the immuneACCESS table is served through TCRdb, limited to in-frame sequences with V and J called. Missing clones are a known gap in these copies; in checked studies unresolved V genes cover under half, and the rest lacks a known reason. The V and J calls and clone size are taken from that table; D and trimming were inferred from the DNA. This sample holds 84,000 or so clones; over 75% were observed only once. The ten largest make up around 3.4% of the sample.

The cohort consisted of some 670 healthy bone marrow donors. At the time of sampling, every cohort member was nominally healthy, though immune exposures that went unrecorded were likely present. The donor was CMV seronegative and belonged to the group of around 400 seronegative cohort members. A peripheral blood sample was collected from each donor, and TCR beta sequencing was performed on peripheral blood mononuclear cells. The Qiagen DNeasy Blood Extraction Kit was used to extract genomic DNA from the blood cell samples. This clone was detected only a few times. It lacks a known antigen. Qualities for individual bases were not recorded, and no much larger clone is one base off. The germline V gene gives CDR1 as SGHTA and CDR2 as FQGNSA. Relative to germline, V is 5 bases shorter and J is 4 bases shorter, with 14 bases between their ends. The CDR3 has 14 amino acids, counting the end cysteine and phenylalanine. The entry retains the CDR3 DNA only, 42 bases that are in frame from base 1.

The sequence derives from a man aged 45-65 years in good health and CMV-seronegative. The chain was built from TRBV7-2 and TRBJ1-2; possibly the D gene is TRBD1, per 5 matching bases. Sequencing used PBMCs. The DNA sequence is TGTGCCAGCAGCCAAGGGGTGGGGTCCTATGGCTACACCTTC. It translates as CASSQGVGSYGYTF.